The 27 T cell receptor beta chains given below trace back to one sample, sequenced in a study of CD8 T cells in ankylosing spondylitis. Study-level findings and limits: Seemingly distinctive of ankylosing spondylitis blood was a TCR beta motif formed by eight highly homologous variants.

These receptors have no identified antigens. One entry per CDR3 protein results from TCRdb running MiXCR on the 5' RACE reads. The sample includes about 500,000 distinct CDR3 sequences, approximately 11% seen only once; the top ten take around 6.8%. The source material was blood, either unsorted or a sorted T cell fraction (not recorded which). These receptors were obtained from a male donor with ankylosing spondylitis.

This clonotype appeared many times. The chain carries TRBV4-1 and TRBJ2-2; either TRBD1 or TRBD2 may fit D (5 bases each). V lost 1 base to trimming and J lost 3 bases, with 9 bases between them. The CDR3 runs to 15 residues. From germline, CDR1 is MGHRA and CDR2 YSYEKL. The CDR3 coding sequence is TGCGCCAGCAGCCAAGGGGACGTTTACACCGGGGAGCTGTTTTTT. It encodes CASSQGDVYTGELFF.

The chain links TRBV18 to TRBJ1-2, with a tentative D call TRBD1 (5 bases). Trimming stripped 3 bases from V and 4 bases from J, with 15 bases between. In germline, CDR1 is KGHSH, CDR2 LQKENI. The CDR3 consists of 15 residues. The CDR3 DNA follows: TGTGCCAGCTCACCTCCGCAGGGTTTTCTCTATGGCTACACCTTC. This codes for CASSPPQGFLYGYTF.

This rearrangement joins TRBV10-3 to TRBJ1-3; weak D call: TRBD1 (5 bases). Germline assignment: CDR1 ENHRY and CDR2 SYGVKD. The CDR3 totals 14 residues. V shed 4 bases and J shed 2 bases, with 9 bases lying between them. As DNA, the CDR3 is TGTGCCATCAGTGCCGTGGGGGCTGGAAACACCATATATTTT. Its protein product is CAISAVGAGNTIYF.

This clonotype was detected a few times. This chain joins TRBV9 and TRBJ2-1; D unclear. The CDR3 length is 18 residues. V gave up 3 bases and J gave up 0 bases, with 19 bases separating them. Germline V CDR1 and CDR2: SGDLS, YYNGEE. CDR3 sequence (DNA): TGTGCCAGCAGCGCAACCCCTCCCGGGTGGGGCTCCTACAATGAGCAGTTCTTC. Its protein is CASSATPPGWGSYNEQFF.

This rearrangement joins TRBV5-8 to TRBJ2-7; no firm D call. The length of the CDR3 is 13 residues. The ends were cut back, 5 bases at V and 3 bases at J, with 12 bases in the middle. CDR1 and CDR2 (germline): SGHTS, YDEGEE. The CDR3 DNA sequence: TGTGCCAGCAGACCTGTTCGCTTCTACGAGCAGTACGTC. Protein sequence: CASRPVRFYEQYV.

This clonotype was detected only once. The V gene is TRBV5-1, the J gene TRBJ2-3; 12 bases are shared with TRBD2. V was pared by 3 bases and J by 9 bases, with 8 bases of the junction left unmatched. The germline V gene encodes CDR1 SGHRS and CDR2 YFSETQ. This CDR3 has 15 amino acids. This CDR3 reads CASSYGLAGIETQYF. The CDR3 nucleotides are TGCGCCAGCAGCTACGGACTAGCGGGAATAGAAACGCAGTATTTT.

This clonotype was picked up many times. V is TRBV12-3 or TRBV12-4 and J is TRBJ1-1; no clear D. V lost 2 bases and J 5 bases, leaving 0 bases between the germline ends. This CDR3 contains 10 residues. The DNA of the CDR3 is TGTGCCAGCAGTTTAACTGAAGCTTTCTTT. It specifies CASSLTEAFF.

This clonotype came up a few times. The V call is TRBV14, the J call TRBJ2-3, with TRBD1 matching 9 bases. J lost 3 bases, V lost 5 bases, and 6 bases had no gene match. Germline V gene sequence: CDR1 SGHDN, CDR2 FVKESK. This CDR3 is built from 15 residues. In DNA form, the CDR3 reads TGTGCCAGCAGCTCCTGGACAGGGGAGACAGATACGCAGTATTTT. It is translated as CASSSWTGETDTQYF. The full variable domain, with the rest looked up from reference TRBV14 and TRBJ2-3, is EAGVTQFPSHSVIEKGQTVTLRCDPISGHDNLYWYRRVMGKEIKFLLHFVKESKQDESGMPNNRFLAERTGGTYSTLKVQPAELEDSGVYFCASSSWTGETDTQYFGPGTRLTVL.

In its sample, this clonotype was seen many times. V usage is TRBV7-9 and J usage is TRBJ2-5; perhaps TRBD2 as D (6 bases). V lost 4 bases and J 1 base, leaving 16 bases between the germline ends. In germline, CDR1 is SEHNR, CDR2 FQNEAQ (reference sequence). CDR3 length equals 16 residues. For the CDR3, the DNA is TGTGCCAGCAGCTGGGGAGGCATAACGGGCCAAGAGACCCAGTACTTC. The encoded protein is CASSWGGITGQETQYF.

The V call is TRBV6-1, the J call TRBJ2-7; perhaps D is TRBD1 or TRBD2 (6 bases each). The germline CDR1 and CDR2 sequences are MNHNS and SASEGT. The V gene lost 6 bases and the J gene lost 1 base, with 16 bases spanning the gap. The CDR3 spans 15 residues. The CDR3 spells CASSEGGVGSYEQYV. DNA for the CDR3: TGTGCCAGCAGCGAGGGGGGAGTGGGGTCCTACGAGCAGTACGTC.

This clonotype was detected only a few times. This CDR3 reads CASSLPLAFAETQYF. The CDR3 coding sequence is TGTGCCAGCAGCCTCCCGCTAGCGTTTGCGGAGACCCAGTACTTC. The chain recombines TRBV7-9 with TRBJ2-5; maybe TRBD2 (6 bases). Trimming took 5 bases from V and 5 from J, leaving 18 bases between them. Per the germline V gene, CDR1 is SEHNR and CDR2 is FQNEAQ (reference sequence). The CDR3 contains 15 residues.

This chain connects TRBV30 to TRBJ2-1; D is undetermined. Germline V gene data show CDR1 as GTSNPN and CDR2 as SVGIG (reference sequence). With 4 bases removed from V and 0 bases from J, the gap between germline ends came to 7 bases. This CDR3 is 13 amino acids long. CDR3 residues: CAWTLSSYNEQFF. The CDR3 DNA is TGTGCCTGGACCTTGAGCTCCTACAATGAGCAGTTCTTC.

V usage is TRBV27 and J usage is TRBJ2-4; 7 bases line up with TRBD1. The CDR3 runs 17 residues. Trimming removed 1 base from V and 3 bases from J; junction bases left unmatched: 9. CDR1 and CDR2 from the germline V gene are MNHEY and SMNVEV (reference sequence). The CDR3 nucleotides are TGTGCCAGCAGTTTATGGGCCGGGACAGTTAGCAAAAACATTCAGTACTTC. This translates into CASSLWAGTVSKNIQYF.

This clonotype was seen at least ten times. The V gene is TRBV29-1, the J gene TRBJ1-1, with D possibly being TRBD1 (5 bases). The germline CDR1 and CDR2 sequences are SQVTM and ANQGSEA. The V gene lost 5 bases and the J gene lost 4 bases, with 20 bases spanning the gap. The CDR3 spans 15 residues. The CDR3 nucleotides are TGCAGCGTTCCAGGAAGTGGGTGGGGCGGCACTGAAGCTTTCTTT. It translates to CSVPGSGWGGTEAFF.

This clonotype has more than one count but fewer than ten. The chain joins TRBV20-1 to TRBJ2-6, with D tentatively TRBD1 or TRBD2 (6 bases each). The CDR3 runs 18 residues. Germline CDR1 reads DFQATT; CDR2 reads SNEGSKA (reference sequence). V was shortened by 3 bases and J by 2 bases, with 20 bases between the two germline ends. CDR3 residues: CSASFQGLGGPGANVLTF. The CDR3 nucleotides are TGCAGTGCTAGTTTCCAGGGGCTAGGGGGGCCTGGGGCCAACGTCCTGACTTTC.

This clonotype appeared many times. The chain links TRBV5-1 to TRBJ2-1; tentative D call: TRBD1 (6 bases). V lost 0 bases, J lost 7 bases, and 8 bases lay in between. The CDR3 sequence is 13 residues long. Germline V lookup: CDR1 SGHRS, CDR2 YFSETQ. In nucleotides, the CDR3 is TGCGCCAGCAGCTTGGACAGGGTAAATGAGCAGTTCTTC. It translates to CASSLDRVNEQFF.

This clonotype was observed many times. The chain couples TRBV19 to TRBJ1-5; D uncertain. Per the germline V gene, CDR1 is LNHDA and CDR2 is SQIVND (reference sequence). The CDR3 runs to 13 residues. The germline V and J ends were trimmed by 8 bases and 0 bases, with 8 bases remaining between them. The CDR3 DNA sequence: TGTGCCAGTCGGTTCTTTAGCAATCAGCCCCAGCATTTT. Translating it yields CASRFFSNQPQHF.

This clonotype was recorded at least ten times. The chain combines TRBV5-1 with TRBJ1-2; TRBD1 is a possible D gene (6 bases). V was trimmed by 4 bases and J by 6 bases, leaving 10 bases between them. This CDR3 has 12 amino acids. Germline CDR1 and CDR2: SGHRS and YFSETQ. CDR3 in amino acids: CASSPDRNGYTF. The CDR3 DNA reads TGCGCCAGCAGCCCGGACAGAAATGGCTACACCTTC.

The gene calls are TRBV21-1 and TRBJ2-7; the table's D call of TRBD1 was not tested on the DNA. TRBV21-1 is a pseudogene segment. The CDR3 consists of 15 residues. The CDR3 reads CASSRLDRDSYEQYV. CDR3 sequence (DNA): TGTGCCAGCAGCAGACTTGACAGGGACTCCTACGAGCAGTACGTC.

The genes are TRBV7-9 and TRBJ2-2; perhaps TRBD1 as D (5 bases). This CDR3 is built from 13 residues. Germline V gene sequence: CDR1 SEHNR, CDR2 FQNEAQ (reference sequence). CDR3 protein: CADGAADTGELFF. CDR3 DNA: TGTGCAGATGGGGCTGCTGACACCGGGGAGCTGTTTTTT.

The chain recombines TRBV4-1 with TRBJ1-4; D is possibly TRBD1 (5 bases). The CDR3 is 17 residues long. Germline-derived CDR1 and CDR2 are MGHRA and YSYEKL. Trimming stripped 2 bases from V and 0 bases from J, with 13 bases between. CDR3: CASSQRHAGTTNEKLFF. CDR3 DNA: TGCGCCAGCAGCCAACGCCACGCAGGGACAACTAATGAAAAACTGTTTTTT.

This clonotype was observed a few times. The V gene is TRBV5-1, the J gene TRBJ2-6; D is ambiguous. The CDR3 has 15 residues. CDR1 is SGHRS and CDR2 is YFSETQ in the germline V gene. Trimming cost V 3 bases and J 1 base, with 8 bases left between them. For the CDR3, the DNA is TGCGCCAGCAGCTCGACGGTATCTGGGGCCAACGTCCTGACTTTC. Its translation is CASSSTVSGANVLTF.

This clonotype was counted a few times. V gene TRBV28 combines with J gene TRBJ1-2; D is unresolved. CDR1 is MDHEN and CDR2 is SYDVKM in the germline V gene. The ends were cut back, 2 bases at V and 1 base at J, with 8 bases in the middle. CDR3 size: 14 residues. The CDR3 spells CASSLTDLNYGYTF. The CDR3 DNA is TGTGCCAGCAGTTTAACAGATCTTAACTATGGCTACACCTTC.

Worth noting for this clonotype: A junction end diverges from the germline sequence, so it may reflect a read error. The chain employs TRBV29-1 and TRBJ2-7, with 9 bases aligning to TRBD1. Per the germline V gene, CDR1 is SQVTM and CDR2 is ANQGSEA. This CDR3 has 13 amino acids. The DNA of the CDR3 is TGCAGCGTCTCCGGGACAGGGTCCTCCGAGCAGTACTTC. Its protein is CSVSGTGSSEQYF.

CDR3 loop: CASSITTRPRVLTF. The CDR3 nucleotides read TGTGCCAGCAGCATCACGACAAGGCCGCGCGTCCTGACTTTC. The chain combines TRBV7-2 with TRBJ2-6; D not certain. The germline V gene encodes CDR1 SGHTA and CDR2 FQGNSA. Trimming cost V 5 bases and J 12 bases, with 17 bases left between them. This CDR3 region has 14 residues.

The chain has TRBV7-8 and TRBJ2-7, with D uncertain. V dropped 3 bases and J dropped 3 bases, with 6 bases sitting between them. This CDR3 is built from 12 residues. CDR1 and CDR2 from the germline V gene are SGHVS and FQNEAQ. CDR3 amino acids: CASSFGNYEQYV. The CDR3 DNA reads TGTGCCAGCAGCTTTGGAAACTACGAGCAGTACGTC.

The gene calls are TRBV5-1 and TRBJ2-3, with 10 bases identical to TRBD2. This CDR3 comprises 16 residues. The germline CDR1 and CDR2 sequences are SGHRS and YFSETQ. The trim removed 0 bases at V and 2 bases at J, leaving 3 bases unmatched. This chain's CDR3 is CASSLEAGGSTDTQYF. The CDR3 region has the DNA TGCGCCAGCAGCTTGGAAGCGGGAGGGTCCACAGATACGCAGTATTTT.